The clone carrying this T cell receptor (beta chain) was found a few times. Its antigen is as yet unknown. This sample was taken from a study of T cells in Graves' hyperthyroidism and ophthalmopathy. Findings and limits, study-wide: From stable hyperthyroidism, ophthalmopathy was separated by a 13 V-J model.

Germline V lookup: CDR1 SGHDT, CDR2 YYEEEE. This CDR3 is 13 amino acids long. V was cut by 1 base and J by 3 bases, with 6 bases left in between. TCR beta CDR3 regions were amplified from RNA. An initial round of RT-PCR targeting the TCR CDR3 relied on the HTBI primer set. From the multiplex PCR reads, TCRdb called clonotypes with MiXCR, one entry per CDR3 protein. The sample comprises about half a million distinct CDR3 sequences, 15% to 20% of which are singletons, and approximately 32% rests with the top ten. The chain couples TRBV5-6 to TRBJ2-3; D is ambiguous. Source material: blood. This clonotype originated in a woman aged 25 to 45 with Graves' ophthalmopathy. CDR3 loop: CASSLSQTDTQYF. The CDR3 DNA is TGTGCCAGCAGCTTGTCCCAGACAGATACGCAGTATTTT.